A single sample is the source of the 15 T cell receptor beta chains below, sequenced in a study of breast tumors, draining lymph nodes, adjacent tissues. TCRdb passed the multiplex PCR reads through MiXCR, listing each CDR3 protein once. Of around 250,000 distinct CDR3 sequences in the sample, under 40% were seen once. Breast cancer patients provided tissue from their axillary draining lymph nodes. The sequenced sample consisted of axillary lymph node tissue. Receptor source: a female donor with breast cancer. Some clones in this sample may be carry-over from other donors' samples.

This clonotype showed up many times. The rearrangement links TRBV5-1 to TRBJ2-7; 10 nucleotides align to TRBD2. This CDR3 is 15 amino acids long. CDR1 SGHRS and CDR2 YFSETQ come from the germline V gene. V lost 6 bases and J lost 5; bases outside the gene matches: 11. CDR3 protein: CASTLTGAGGDEQYF. The CDR3 bases are TGCGCCAGCACCCTGACTGGAGCGGGGGGGGACGAGCAGTACTTC. Filled out from reference TRBV5-1 and TRBJ2-7, the complete variable domain reads KAGVTQTPRYLIKTRGQQVTLSCSPISGHRSVSWYQQTPGQGLQFLFEYFSETQRNKGNFPGRFSGRQFSNSRSEMNVSTLELGDSALYLCASTLTGAGGDEQYFGPGTRLTVT.

This clonotype was observed many times. The rearrangement uses TRBV5-6 and TRBJ2-2; D perhaps matches TRBD1 (6 bases). Germline V gene sequence: CDR1 SGHDT, CDR2 YYEEEE. The V end was cut by 1 base, the J end by 1 base, with 11 bases between. This CDR3 is 16 amino acids long. The CDR3 is CASSLLQGRNTGELFF. In DNA form, the CDR3 reads TGTGCCAGCAGCTTGTTACAGGGAAGGAACACCGGGGAGCTGTTTTTT.

In its sample, this clonotype was seen once. Its ends do not fully match the called genes, so a read error is possible. This chain uses TRBV7-2 with TRBJ1-4; 9 nucleotides align to TRBD1. Germline V gives CDR1 SGHTA, CDR2 FQGNSA. The CDR3 is 11 amino acids. The CDR3 DNA sequence: TGTGCCAGCAGCGAAGGGACAGGGAAGGTTTTT. Protein: CASSEGTGKVF.

Only a few counts were recorded for this clonotype. V usage is TRBV6-5 and J usage is TRBJ2-1, with 12 bases matching TRBD1. CDR3 length equals 16 residues. Trimming removed 0 bases from V and 14 bases from J; junction bases left unmatched: 11. Germline V gene lookup returns CDR1 MNHEY and CDR2 SVGAGI. DNA for the CDR3: TGTGCCAGCAGTTACTCTCCGGGACAGGGGGCGAAAAGGAAGTTCTTC. Protein sequence: CASSYSPGQGAKRKFF.

On this clonotype: A much larger clone lies one base from this, so it may be a read error. The V gene is TRBV7-8, the J gene TRBJ2-1; the D is unclear. CDR1 is SGHVS and CDR2 is FQNEAQ in the germline V gene. The CDR3 covers 11 residues. The CDR3 loop reads CANSRSYEQFF. The DNA of the CDR3 is TGTGCCAACAGCAGGTCTTATGAGCAGTTCTTC. Based on the CDR3 plus reference TRBV7-8 and TRBJ2-1, the full variable domain is GAGVSQSPRYKVAKRGQDVALRCDPISGHVSLFWYQQALGQGPEFLTYFQNEAQLDKSGLPSDRFFAERPEGSVSTLKIQRTQQEDSAVYLCANSRSYEQFFGPGTRLTVL.

The table lists this clonotype with many counts. The V gene is TRBV5-1, the J gene TRBJ1-2; D not resolved. CDR1 and CDR2 from the germline V gene are SGHRS and YFSETQ. The CDR3 loop spans 14 amino acids. Trimming left V 4 bases short and J 4 bases short, with 14 bases between. The CDR3 spells CASSVGTAIYGYTF. The CDR3 region has the DNA TGCGCCAGCAGCGTAGGAACAGCGATCTATGGCTACACCTTC.

The rearrangement links TRBV20-1 to TRBJ2-5, with 9 bases that match TRBD2. This CDR3 contains 14 residues. The V gene end was trimmed by 6 bases and the J gene end by 2 bases; junction bases not matched to a gene: 7. Looked up from germline, CDR1 is DFQATT and CDR2 is SNEGSKA (reference sequence). The CDR3, as DNA: TGCAGTGCAGGGAGGAGCGGGGGGCAAGAGACCCAGTACTTC. This encodes CSAGRSGGQETQYF.

This clonotype was seen many times. V usage is TRBV5-1 and J usage is TRBJ2-1; 9 nucleotides align to TRBD2. Trimming took 4 bases from V and 8 from J; bases not matched to a gene: 13. The CDR3 consists of 16 residues. Germline loops: CDR1 SGHRS, CDR2 YFSETQ. In DNA form, the CDR3 reads TGCGCCAGCAGCCCCCGGGGTAGCGGGAGATTGGATGAGCAGTTCTTC. Encoded protein: CASSPRGSGRLDEQFF.

This clonotype was detected many times. The V gene is TRBV11-3, the J gene TRBJ2-7, with 11 positions matching TRBD1. Germline lookup yields CDR1 SGHNT and CDR2 YENEEA. After removal of 5 bases from V and 1 base from J, the junction contained 4 bases not matched to a gene. The CDR3 spans 15 residues. CDR3 in DNA: TGTGCCAGCAGCCACCGGGACAGGGGGTCCTACGAGCAGTACTTC. It encodes CASSHRDRGSYEQYF.

This clonotype appeared many times. The V call is TRBV2, the J call TRBJ2-1; 8 bases line up with TRBD2. The germline CDR1 and CDR2 sequences are SNHLY and FYNNEI. The CDR3 extends over 15 amino acids. The ends lost 4 bases at V and 3 bases at J; junction bases unmatched: 5. The CDR3 protein is CASSGASGRYNEQFF. CDR3 in DNA: TGTGCCAGCAGTGGGGCTAGCGGGCGCTACAATGAGCAGTTCTTC.

This clonotype was observed many times. At one of its ends the junction is not consistent with the germline gene, which may arise from a read error. The genes are TRBV7-7 and TRBJ2-5; 14 nucleotides agree with TRBD2. The CDR3 sequence is 16 residues long. CDR1 is SSHAT and CDR2 is FNYEAQ in the germline V gene (reference sequence). The DNA of the CDR3 is TGTGCTAGCAGCTTAGGACTAGCGGGAGGTTTAGAGACCCAGTACTTC. It translates to CASSLGLAGGLETQYF.

This clonotype showed up many times. The V call is TRBV11-3, the J call TRBJ2-7, with 8 bases identical to TRBD2. J gave up 5 bases and V 3 bases, and 6 bases lay outside the gene matches. The CDR3 is made up of 14 amino acids. CDR1 SGHNT and CDR2 YENEEA come from the germline V gene. This CDR3 is CASSFRLAYHEQYF. The CDR3 DNA follows: TGTGCCAGCAGCTTTCGACTAGCGTACCACGAGCAGTACTTC.

The chain joins TRBV2 to TRBJ2-5; 9 nucleotides match TRBD2. Germline CDR1 reads SNHLY; CDR2 reads FYNNEI. The CDR3 is made up of 15 amino acids. J gave up 3 bases and V 5 bases, and 7 bases lay outside the gene matches. In DNA, the CDR3 is TGTGCCAGCAGTAAGAGGGTAGCGGGGGAAGAGACCCAGTACTTC. Amino acid sequence: CASSKRVAGEETQYF.

This rearrangement joins TRBV29-1 to TRBJ1-4, with TRBD1 matching over 9 bases. Germline V gene data show CDR1 as SQVTM and CDR2 as ANQGSEA. J was trimmed by 5 bases and V by 5 bases; bases with no gene match: 15. The CDR3 loop spans 17 amino acids. CDR3 in amino acids: CSVYKLYDGTGNEKLFF. Written as DNA, the CDR3 is TGCAGCGTTTATAAACTATATGACGGGACAGGGAATGAAAAACTGTTTTTT.

A remark on this clonotype: Just one base apart from a much larger clone, this may be a read error. The missing conserved phenylalanine or tryptophan at the end of this CDR3 makes a read error likely. The limits of the CDR3 on the DNA are not certain, so only TCRdb's listed CDR3 is given. The chain recombines TRBV9 with TRBJ2-5; whether TRBD1, the table's D call, matches the DNA was not checked. The CDR3 is 14 amino acids long, termini counted. The germline gives CDR1 SGDLS, CDR2 YYNGEE. This CDR3 reads CASSPRDSQETQSC.